This T cell receptor beta chain was sequenced during a study of CD8 T cells in Susac syndrome. Overall study: Treatment status at blood draw for the Susac syndrome patients was therapy-naive, corticosteroids, or intravenous immunoglobulin alone.

Roughly 0.5 to 1 ug RNA was reverse transcribed with random hexamers. TCRdb ran MiXCR on the immunoSEQ multiplex PCR reads and lists one entry per CDR3 protein. The sample includes roughly 52,000 distinct CDR3 sequences, around 95% of them seen just once. The diagnostic criteria for definite or probable disease, as recently defined, were met by the patients with Susac syndrome. The sequence came from a human donor with Susac syndrome. The material sequenced was CD8+ T cells from PBMCs.

Here the CDR3 reads CAHIGGINEQFF. DNA for the CDR3: TGTGCCCACATCGGAGGGATCAATGAGCAGTTCTTC. The chain is built from TRBV30 and TRBJ2-1; D possibly corresponds to TRBD2 (6 bases). This CDR3 spans 12 amino acids. The germline V gene has CDR1 GTSNPN and CDR2 SVGIG (reference sequence). V gave up 8 bases and J gave up 6 bases, with 14 bases separating them.